This T cell receptor (beta chain) appears in the sequencing data of a study of blood T cell repertoires in COVID-19. Across the study: The origin of the acute and convalescent COVID-19 samples was the United States, Italy and Spain. T cells, B-cell-depleted T cells, or PBMCs provided the cDNA or gDNA that served as material.

The CDR3 covers 13 residues. J was trimmed by 9 bases and V by 0 bases; bases with no gene match: 3. CDR1 is SGHRS and CDR2 is YFSETQ in the germline V gene. As handled by the study authors: Counts of nucleated cells, estimated from reference gene primer amplification, were obtained. Here immunoSEQ multiplex PCR was the method, and the copy in TCRdb shows in-frame clones only, minus some. That table is the source of V, J and clone size, and D and trimming were worked out from the DNA. Of fewer than 300,000 clones listed, around 87% were seen once; the top ten hold roughly 1.6%. The chain has TRBV5-1 and TRBJ2-1, with TRBD1 matching over 7 bases. This receptor was taken from a woman aged 40-49 years who had recovered from COVID-19. The sequenced sample consisted of peripheral blood. The CDR3 region has the DNA TGCGCCAGCAGCTTGGGAGGGGGCAGTGAGCAGTTCTTC. Amino acid sequence: CASSLGGGSEQFF.